A single sample is the source of the 29 T cell receptor beta chains below, sequenced in a study of shared clonotypes between healthy human individuals. Naive CD8 cells lacked CD45RO and underwent positive selection for CCR7, leaving out terminally differentiated effector memory CD45RA+ cells. Data came from immunoSEQ multiplex PCR; TCRdb stores just in-frame clones and leaves some out. The sample has 1.5 million to 2.5 million clones; roughly 95% are singletons. Sequences were obtained from naive CD8+ T cells sorted from blood. Receptors were obtained from a man in his late teens or twenties in good health.

The chain combines TRBV9 with TRBJ2-7; possibly TRBD2 for D (5 bases). The CDR3 is 15 amino acids. V lost 0 bases, J lost 3 bases, and 13 bases lay in between. CDR1 and CDR2 from the germline V gene are SGDLS and YYNGEE. CDR3 sequence reads: CASSVVDGMGYEQYF. The DNA for the CDR3 is TGTGCCAGCAGCGTAGTGGACGGGATGGGCTACGAGCAGTACTTC.

This chain links TRBV19 with TRBJ2-5, with 7 bases identical to TRBD2. The J call is uncertain, as TRBJ2-7 better fits the DNA end. The germline V gene encodes CDR1 LNHDA and CDR2 SQIVND (reference sequence). The CDR3 has 14 residues. The CDR3 DNA follows: TGTGCCAGTAGTGCCGGACTAGAAGGTTACGAGCAGTACTTC. It yields the protein CASSAGLEGYEQYF.

The J gene is TRBJ2-5, the V gene TRBV5-4, with 7 bases matching TRBD1. The length of the CDR3 is 14 residues. Trimming removed 4 bases from V and 7 bases from J; junction bases left unmatched: 10. Germline lookup yields CDR1 SGHNT and CDR2 YYREEE (reference sequence). In DNA form, the CDR3 reads TGTGCCAGCAGCCCGACAGGGCTCACAGGGACCCAGTACTTC. Encoded protein: CASSPTGLTGTQYF.

About this clone itself: In the same sample, other DNA sequences code for this CDR3. This chain uses TRBV28 with TRBJ1-3; D gene unclear. V shed 3 bases and J shed 1 base, with 4 bases lying between them. The CDR3 is 13 amino acids. The germline gives CDR1 MDHEN, CDR2 SYDVKM. The CDR3 nucleotides read TGTGCCAGCAGTTTCAGTTCTGGAAACACCATATATTTT. Amino acids: CASSFSSGNTIYF.

The genes are TRBV2 and TRBJ2-5; no definite D call. V was shortened by 0 bases and J by 5 bases, with 10 bases between the two germline ends. Germline V CDR1 and CDR2: SNHLY, FYNNEI. The CDR3 covers 14 residues. DNA for the CDR3: TGTGCCAGCAGTGAAGCGCTTCAGCAGGAGACCCAGTACTTC. Its protein product is CASSEALQQETQYF.

V gene TRBV27 combines with J gene TRBJ1-2; D may be TRBD1 (6 bases). Per germline, CDR1 MNHEY and CDR2 SMNVEV (reference sequence). The CDR3 length is 15 residues. Trimming took off 0 bases at V and 4 bases at J, with 12 bases between the two ends. The CDR3 here is CASSLSTGAIYGYTF. CDR3 in DNA: TGTGCCAGCAGTTTATCGACAGGAGCGATCTATGGCTACACCTTC.

CDR3 sequence reads: CASSEGHLAVYEQYF. The CDR3 DNA follows: TGTGCCAGCAGTGAAGGCCACCTAGCGGTCTACGAGCAGTACTTC. The chain combines TRBV2 with TRBJ2-7, with 7 bases lining up with TRBD2. CDR3 size: 15 residues. V lost 1 base to trimming and J lost 3 bases; unmatched junction nucleotides: 6. Germline values: CDR1 SNHLY, CDR2 FYNNEI.

V is TRBV29-1 and J is TRBJ1-2; D is possibly TRBD1 (5 bases). From germline, CDR1 is SQVTM and CDR2 ANQGSEA. The CDR3 sequence is 13 residues long. Between the trimmed V and J ends, which lost 1 base and 3 bases, there was a span of 9 bases. The CDR3 DNA follows: TGCAGCGTTGAAGGCAGGGTCGACTATGGCTACACCTTC. Its translation: CSVEGRVDYGYTF.

The rearrangement uses TRBV25-1 and TRBJ2-3; D unclear. CDR3 length: 10 residues. From germline, CDR1 is MGHDK and CDR2 SYGVNS. Trimming left V 10 bases short and J 8 bases short, with 10 bases between. The CDR3, as DNA: TGTGCCACCTCTGGCCCTACGCAGTATTTT. Its protein is CATSGPTQYF.

The chain has TRBV5-1 and TRBJ2-7; D not resolved. Germline V CDR1 and CDR2: SGHRS, YFSETQ. The CDR3 has 11 residues. V was cut by 1 base and J by 7 bases, with 6 bases left in between. The CDR3 here is CASSLMREQYF. The CDR3 DNA sequence: TGCGCCAGCAGCTTGATGCGAGAGCAGTACTTC.

The V gene is TRBV19, the J gene TRBJ2-1; perhaps D is TRBD1 or TRBD2 (5 bases each). The CDR3 is 14 residues long. V gave up 5 bases and J gave up 6 bases, with 14 bases separating them. From germline, CDR1 is LNHDA and CDR2 SQIVND (reference sequence). The CDR3 DNA sequence: TGTGCCAGTAGTTTTATGGGACCGGCCAATGAGCAGTTCTTC. It codes for CASSFMGPANEQFF.

The chain links TRBV7-2 to TRBJ2-1; 10 nucleotides align to TRBD2. The CDR3 is made up of 14 amino acids. Germline CDR1 SGHTA, CDR2 FQGNSA. V gave up 3 bases and J gave up 7 bases; unmatched junction bases: 3. CDR3 DNA: TGTGCCAGCAGCTTCCTAGCGGGAGTGAATGAGCAGTTCTTC. Protein sequence: CASSFLAGVNEQFF.

The chain uses TRBV5-1 and TRBJ2-1; D call uncertain. The V gene's germline CDR1 is SGHRS and CDR2 YFSETQ. This CDR3 is 15 amino acids long. The V end was cut by 0 bases, the J end by 2 bases, with 9 bases between. The CDR3 DNA sequence: TGCGCCAGCAGCTTGGCCTTGCTCACCTACAATGAGCAGTTCTTC. Protein: CASSLALLTYNEQFF.

In regard to this clone: Within the sample, other DNA sequences also encode this same CDR3. The chain joins TRBV27 to TRBJ1-1; perhaps TRBD1 as D (6 bases). Germline CDR1 MNHEY, CDR2 SMNVEV (reference sequence). The V gene lost 3 bases and the J gene lost 0 bases, with 8 bases spanning the gap. This CDR3 is built from 14 residues. CDR3 protein: CASSFQGMNTEAFF. The CDR3, as DNA: TGTGCCAGCAGTTTCCAGGGGATGAACACTGAAGCTTTCTTT.

The chain recombines TRBV7-9 with TRBJ2-2; 9 bases fit TRBD2. The V gene's germline CDR1 is SEHNR and CDR2 FQNEAQ (reference sequence). The V and J ends lost 1 base and 6 bases, in that order; junction bases with no gene match: 6. CDR3 size: 16 residues. CDR3 protein: CASSLVGLAGPGELFF. The DNA of the CDR3 is TGTGCCAGCAGCTTAGTTGGCCTAGCGGGACCCGGGGAGCTGTTTTTT.

Regarding this clone: The same CDR3 can be traced to other DNA sequences in this sample. J is TRBJ2-7 and V is TRBV27; D might be TRBD1 (5 bases). Germline-derived CDR1 and CDR2 are MNHEY and SMNVEV (reference sequence). This CDR3 comprises 11 residues. Trimming stripped 6 bases from V and 6 bases from J, with 9 bases between. This chain's CDR3 is CASSSGSEQYF. CDR3 bases: TGTGCCAGCAGCTCAGGGTCCGAGCAGTACTTC.

About this clone itself: In the same sample, other DNA sequences code for this CDR3. This chain joins TRBV7-8 and TRBJ2-3, with unresolved D. V was pared by 5 bases and J by 2 bases, with 5 bases between. The germline V gene has CDR1 SGHVS and CDR2 FQNEAQ. The CDR3 sequence is 12 residues long. CDR3 protein: CASSLITDTQYF. The CDR3, as DNA: TGTGCCAGCAGCCTCATCACAGATACGCAGTATTTT. Full variable domain (rest looked up from reference TRBV7-8 and TRBJ2-3): GAGVSQSPRYKVAKRGQDVALRCDPISGHVSLFWYQQALGQGPEFLTYFQNEAQLDKSGLPSDRFFAERPEGSVSTLKIQRTQQEDSAVYLCASSLITDTQYFGPGTRLTVL.

Turning to this clone: The same CDR3 arises from other DNA sequences in this sample as well. The genes are TRBV6-1 and TRBJ2-2, with D maybe TRBD2 (6 bases). The V gene lost 3 bases and the J gene lost 5 bases, with 7 bases spanning the gap. Germline assignment: CDR1 MNHNS and CDR2 SASEGT. The CDR3 extends over 13 amino acids. CDR3 region: CASSERDTGELFF. CDR3 in DNA: TGTGCCAGCAGTGAGCGGGATACCGGGGAGCTGTTTTTT.

The gene calls are TRBV4-3 and TRBJ2-2; 10 positions match TRBD2. The CDR3 contains 16 residues. Germline lookup yields CDR1 LGHNA and CDR2 YSLEER. J lost 3 bases, V lost 4 bases, and 5 bases had no gene match. CDR3 in amino acids: CASSRSLAGYTGELFF. In nucleotides, the CDR3 is TGCGCCAGCAGCCGTTCACTAGCGGGATACACCGGGGAGCTGTTTTTT.

This chain links TRBV10-3 with TRBJ2-2; possibly TRBD1 for D (6 bases). Germline CDR1 is ENHRY and CDR2 is SYGVKD. The CDR3 runs 16 residues. With 4 bases removed from V and 0 bases from J, the gap between germline ends came to 12 bases. DNA of the CDR3: TGTGCCATCAGTGTAACAGGGTTCGCGAACACCGGGGAGCTGTTTTTT. This encodes CAISVTGFANTGELFF.

The V and J genes are TRBV27 and TRBJ2-6, with 8 bases identical to TRBD1. Germline V gives CDR1 MNHEY, CDR2 SMNVEV (reference sequence). With 5 bases clipped from V and 0 bases from J, the junction kept 6 bases outside the gene matches. CDR3 length equals 17 residues. DNA for the CDR3: TGTGCCAGCAGTCCGACAGGGGTGCTCTCTGGGGCCAACGTCCTGACTTTC. It specifies CASSPTGVLSGANVLTF.

Comment on this clone: Different DNA sequences within this sample yield the same CDR3. CDR3 DNA: TGTGCCAGCAGCGTCGGGGGTGCGGGCTACACCTTC. Translating gives CASSVGGAGYTF. The rearrangement joins TRBV9 to TRBJ1-2; D is possibly TRBD1 (5 bases). Germline V gives CDR1 SGDLS, CDR2 YYNGEE. V shed 2 bases and J shed 8 bases, with 10 bases lying between them. There are 12 residues in the CDR3.

Points on this clone: This same CDR3 is encoded by further DNA sequences in the sample. The chain couples TRBV19 to TRBJ1-1; the D is unclear. The CDR3 covers 13 residues. The germline V and J ends were trimmed by 3 bases and 1 base, with 6 bases remaining between them. Germline loops: CDR1 LNHDA, CDR2 SQIVND (reference sequence). Written as DNA, the CDR3 is TGTGCCAGTAGTATTACTCAGAACACTGAAGCTTTCTTT. Translation: CASSITQNTEAFF.

The chain couples TRBV27 to TRBJ1-1, with D unclear. Per germline, CDR1 MNHEY and CDR2 SMNVEV (reference sequence). The CDR3 contains 15 residues. Trimming shortened V by 6 bases and J by 4 bases, and 18 bases separated the two germline ends. As DNA, the CDR3 is TGTGCCAGCAGGTTGAAGGATAGTGGAGTCACTGAAGCTTTCTTT. Encoded protein: CASRLKDSGVTEAFF.

Concerning this clone: The sample has other DNA sequences that encode this CDR3 too. The V gene is TRBV7-9, the J gene TRBJ2-7; unclear D gene. The CDR3 contains 13 residues. Germline V gives CDR1 SEHNR, CDR2 FQNEAQ (reference sequence). V lost 3 bases and J lost 1, with 7 bases in between. For the CDR3, the DNA is TGTGCCAGCAGCTTGGCTGGATCCTACGAGCAGTACTTC. It translates to CASSLAGSYEQYF.

The chain links TRBV7-3 to TRBJ2-5; D remains unclear. This CDR3 region has 14 residues. Germline CDR1 is SGHTA and CDR2 is FQGTGA. Trimming removed 1 base from V and 1 base from J, with 7 bases in between. The DNA of the CDR3 is TGTGCCAGCAGCTTAAGCGGTACCCAAGAGACCCAGTACTTC. Protein sequence: CASSLSGTQETQYF.

The genes are TRBV4-3 and TRBJ2-7, with 9 bases matching TRBD1. Germline lookup yields CDR1 LGHNA and CDR2 YSLEER. The junction had 11 bases not matched to a gene; V was cut back by 3 bases and J by 5 bases. This CDR3 region has 16 residues. The CDR3 nucleotides read TGCGCCAGCAGCCACTTGGAAGGGACAGGGTTCCACGAGCAGTACTTC. Amino acid sequence: CASSHLEGTGFHEQYF.

The V call is TRBV21-1, the J call TRBJ2-1; the table's D call of TRBD2 was not tested on the DNA. TRBV21-1 has pseudogene status. This CDR3 spans 10 amino acids. Written as DNA, the CDR3 is TGTGCCAGCAGATCGGATGAGCAGTTCTTC. Its translation: CASRSDEQFF.

The CDR3 DNA sequence: TGTGCCTGCCACCCGGGTTATGAGCTTCATCTCATGAACACTGAAGCTTTCTTT. It specifies CACHPGYELHLMNTEAFF. The chain has TRBV30 and TRBJ1-1; no definite D call. The CDR3 loop spans 18 amino acids. Trimming pared 6 bases from V and 0 bases from J, leaving 26 bases between. Per the germline V gene, CDR1 is GTSNPN and CDR2 is SVGIG (reference sequence).